The following is a TCR beta chain sequence with its context. Its antigen is still unknown. This sample is part of a study of a mutant IDH1 vaccine in newly diagnosed glioma. Overall study: Treated patients, averaging around 40 years, were roughly 60% male and around 40% female.

Time point denoted: week 47, end of study. Every vaccination contained 300 ug of the mutant IDH1 20-mer peptide and was paired with topical imiquimod. Each of the donors came in with new WHO grade 3 or 4 astrocytomas that were IDH1-mutant and ATRX-lost. The repertoire was sequenced with immunoSEQ multiplex PCR; TCRdb's copy has only in-frame clones and lacks some. Of tens of thousands of clones listed, less than 75% were seen once; the top ten hold about 5%. The ends were cut back, 5 bases at V and 0 bases at J, with 16 bases in the middle. The CDR3 has 16 amino acids. Germline values: CDR1 SEHNR, CDR2 FQNEAQ (reference sequence).

The sequenced sample was peripheral blood mononuclear cells (PBMCs), obtained from a glioma patient whose treatment included an IDH1 peptide vaccine. This receptor was identified in a man aged 35-49 years with glioma. Some clones in this sample may be carry-over from other donors' samples. The V call is TRBV7-9, the J call TRBJ2-5; D not resolved. CDR3 sequence (DNA): TGTGCCAGCAGCCTTACCGCGGTGCCTTACCAAGAGACCCAGTACTTC. It translates to CASSLTAVPYQETQYF.